This T cell receptor beta chain appears in the sequencing data of a study of cytomegalovirus exposure and HLA in healthy donors (dated by TCRdb to 2017 to 2019). Concerning the study at large: According to an earlier analysis of around 600 of the donors, some 180 million T cells yielded 117 million unique TCR beta sequences and around 280 Gb of sequence data. The later analysis used no new phenotypic data to find candidate immune exposures, relying instead on TCR beta sequences and their occurrence across donors. Donor age, sex, ethnicity and CMV serostatus were collected together with the repertoire data. In a later genetic analysis, genome-wide SNP genotypes for about 65% of the roughly 700 donors were used, and that subset was treated as a discovery cohort. On average, 235,054 unique TCR beta nucleotide sequences were sequenced per donor among 398 genotyped donors of the cohort, with 15% to 20% of those sequences being non-productive. Approximately 310 gigabases of sequencing data and around 85 million unique TCR sequences made up an early release that covered approximately 620 HLA-typed donors. Every repertoire in the discovery cohort had been generated on one and the same sequencing platform. HLA typing covered class I and class II loci at four-digit resolution. In addition to the first cohort of roughly 670 subjects, a separate validation cohort of 120 different subjects was used. The T cell repertoires of about 700 subjects were profiled by immunosequencing and related to cytomegalovirus serostatus. A later analysis re-analyzed previously published TCR beta repertoires from 650 to 800 donors and added high-resolution HLA genotyping to study TCR occurrence patterns. Five DR-DQ haplotypes were treated as single units for association and clustering because of strong linkage in the cohort. The study aimed to test whether cataloging public T cell receptors could reveal signatures of past pathogen exposure. An earlier analysis of approximately 580 of the donors used high-throughput TCR beta sequencing to judge whether each TCR beta V gene segment behaved as functional or pseudogenic. To predict cytomegalovirus infection status, the study combined high-throughput TCR immunosequencing, statistical association of individual TCRs with disease status, and machine learning. Of the roughly 390 genotyped donors, roughly 80% fell in the genetic ancestry cluster associated with self-reported Caucasian donors. Typing coverage varied by locus: roughly 620-630 donors for A, B, C, DRB1 and DQB1; under 550 for DQA1; approximately 610 for DPA1; under 490 for DPB1.

Points the paper makes about the study in general: According to a later analysis, TCR association rates differed among HLA loci, with DRB1 alleles showing the most associated TCRs and HLA-C alleles showing the fewest. A later analysis found that most CMV-associated TCR beta chains appeared HLA-restricted, with HLA associations seemingly driven largely by CMV exposure. A later genetic analysis associated a missense DCLRE1C variant with V-gene and J-gene trimming of TCR beta chains, and an independent cohort replicated the association. In a later analysis, several top co-occurrence clusters were reported to appear linked to parvovirus B19, influenza, CMV and Epstein-Barr virus. The presence/absence analyses assumed that sequencing depth was roughly uniform across donors, and that assumption may not be true. The sequencing pipeline was judged likely to have produced a cluster of highly shared sequence variants as a technical artifact. A later analysis found that HLA-associated TCR beta chains were more clonally expanded and had lower generation probabilities than equally common non-associated chains. While some public TCRs were present in many individuals, most TCR sequences turned up only very rarely across donors. The authors suggested that the approach could potentially be generalized to other disease states and immunological phenotypes. In a later genetic analysis, fewer N-insertions in productive TCRs were reported among donors in an Asian-associated ancestry cluster than the approximately 670-donor mean. The cohort was sequenced for TCR beta chains only, and without alpha or paired-chain data the features that could be detected were limited. Assigning TCR associations to individual alleles was difficult when HLA alleles, especially DR and DQ, strongly co-occurred. Linkage disequilibrium might explain the correlated functional status among segregating V segments, but an unknown experimental factor could not be ruled out. In vitro tests confirmed that a few of the cytomegalovirus-associated TCR beta chains recognize cytomegalovirus antigens. Some IMGT-functional V segments, including TRBV6-2 and TRBV6-3, could not be told apart with the 87-base-pair reads, so those segments were excluded. An earlier analysis of approximately 500 of the donors showed that most TCR beta V segments appeared in productive rearrangements either about 87% or about 30% of the time, which broadly matched IMGT annotations. Cytomegalovirus status was reported to be diagnosed by the classifier with high specificity and sensitivity in both the original and validation cohorts. About 17 rarely observed V segments, including chromosome 9 orphons, were excluded from the earlier analysis of about 610 of the donors because counts were too low. For the cohort, immune exposure information was limited to CMV serostatus. The study listed 164 TCR beta chains as associated with cytomegalovirus. A further reported finding was that TCR beta sequences accurately predicted the HLA-A and HLA-B alleles for most subjects in the first cohort. A later analysis associated about 18,000 TCR beta sequences with specific HLA alleles at a false discovery rate of 0.05. Because HLA typing was unavailable for some donors at each locus, only the typed subset was used in association tests.

The cohort was made up of about 670 healthy bone marrow donors. At the time of sampling, all cohort members were nominally healthy, though unrecorded immune exposures were likely present. The donor tested CMV seronegative, placing the donor among the 350 or so seronegative members of the cohort. Each donor provided a peripheral blood sample, and peripheral blood mononuclear cells were used for TCR beta sequencing. The Qiagen DNeasy Blood Extraction Kit was used to extract genomic DNA from the blood cell samples. On this clone itself: The clone's antigen remains unknown. No per-base quality is available; no much larger clone lies one base away. At the DNA level, this CDR3 is encoded by other sequences in the same sample as well.

The library was obtained by the immunoSEQ multiplex PCR assay. For the multiplex PCR, a mixture combining 60 forward primers for TCR Vbeta segments and 13 reverse primers for TCR Jbeta segments was used. The CDR3 region of rearranged TCR beta genes was amplified from genomic DNA by a multiplex PCR assay. The amplified TCR beta libraries were sequenced on the Illumina HiSeq System as 87-base-pair reads. Turning to the authors' computational methods: Across the 500 to 750 repertoires, a later analysis counted some 81 million unique TCR beta chains, roughly 11 million of which were shared by at least two donors. Raw reads were error-corrected and collapsed into unique sequences with a nearest-neighbor algorithm that merged closely related sequences to remove PCR and sequencing errors. To assign V, D and J gene segments, CDR3 sequences were aligned to IMGT reference sequences. For a sequence to be retained, a match of at least six nucleotides was required to both a V gene segment and a J gene segment. Rearrangements were classified as productive when the CDR3 lacked stop codons and remained in frame with V and J, and all other rearrangements were classified as non-productive. Following IMGT convention, CDR3 was defined as the stretch from the second conserved V-encoded cysteine to the conserved J-encoded phenylalanine. The earlier analysis of about 620 of the donors excluded sequences that lacked an unambiguous match to a single V gene segment. An earlier analysis of approximately 590 of the donors classified V segments as functional when productive rearrangements were above 56.7% and as segregating when the standard deviation between donors was above 5%. To diagnose cytomegalovirus status from the catalog of TCR beta chain sequences, a statistical classification framework was built. In a later analysis, TCR nucleotide sequences were compared against IMGT/GENE-DB human TR gene sequences so that V and J genes could be assigned. The TCRdist pipeline was used in a later analysis to assign CDR3 sequences and most-parsimonious VDJ recombination scenarios. In a later analysis, each TCR beta chain was defined by its CDR3 amino acid sequence together with its V-gene family, and reads lacking a unique V-gene family were excluded. To address suspected cross-contamination and a sequencing artifact, a later analysis removed approximately 590 highly shared, low-generation-probability nucleotide sequences. In a later analysis, a clonal expansion index was calculated for each public chain from normalized within-repertoire ranks of inferred template counts. A later analysis computed generation probabilities with a VDJ recombination model fitted to out-of-frame rearrangements, and checked the results against IGoR. In a later analysis, hypergeometric tests were used to score TCR-TCR, TCR-HLA and TCR-CMV co-occurrence, with a repertoire-size bias correction applied to TCR pairs. In a later analysis, false discovery rates were estimated by permuting HLA or CMV assignments 20 times. In a later analysis, co-occurring TCRs were grouped with DBSCAN, and TCRdist sequence similarity was added when clustering was performed within HLA-allele-positive subsets. Co-occurrence clustering excluded repertoires with fewer than 30,000 or more than 120,000 public chains, plus five with anomalous nucleotide sharing. TCRdb stores this immuneACCESS table with in-frame sequences only. Part of the clones is absent; in the studies checked, under half of the shortfall reflects unresolved V genes, and no reason is known for the rest. V and J calls and clone size follow that table, whereas D and trimming were derived from the DNA. The sample records some 130,000 clones, about 61% of which are singletons. 2% to 3% of the sample lies in the top ten.

Including the terminal cysteine and phenylalanine, the CDR3 comprises 13 residues. The kept DNA is CDR3 alone, 39 bases in frame from the first base. The germline V gene supplies CDR1 SGHAT and CDR2 FQNNGV. Trimmed from V: 3 bases; trimmed from J: 4 bases; junction bases lacking a gene match: 3. Rearrangement joined TRBV11-2 to TRBJ2-7; 7 nucleotides in the junction match TRBD1. This sequence originates from a woman in her forties in good health and CMV-seronegative. Specimen: PBMCs. The DNA reads as follows: TGTGCCAGCAGCTTGGGACAGAGTTACGAGCAGTACTTC. The resulting protein is CASSLGQSYEQYF.